This T cell receptor (beta chain) came from a study of long-term antiretroviral therapy in people with HIV. This clone was detected only once. V was shortened by 3 bases and J by 4 bases, with 10 bases between the two germline ends. The germline V gene has CDR1 MDHEN and CDR2 SYDVKM. The CDR3 extends over 14 amino acids. Running of the v3.0 immunoSEQ assay took place at survey level. Repertoires were generated with immunoSEQ multiplex PCR, while TCRdb's copy carries only in-frame clones and drops some. The repertoire consists of some 33,000 clones, with 90% to 97% occurring once and the leading ten covering 2.4%.

This TCR derives from a man aged 30-40 years with HIV. The V call is TRBV28, the J call TRBJ1-3; a weak D match, TRBD1 (5 bases). Sequencing was performed on unsorted PBMCs, taken about 6.6 years after starting antiretroviral therapy. CDR3 sequence (DNA): TGTGCCAGCAGTTTCCGGGGCCTAGGAAACACCATATATTTT. It yields the protein CASSFRGLGNTIYF. The whole variable domain, remainder taken from reference TRBV28 and TRBJ1-3, is DVKVTQSSRYLVKRTGEKVFLECVQDMDHENMFWYRQDPGLGLRLIYFSYDVKMKEKGDIPEGYSVSREKKERFSLILESASTNQTSMYLCASSFRGLGNTIYFGEGSWLTVV.